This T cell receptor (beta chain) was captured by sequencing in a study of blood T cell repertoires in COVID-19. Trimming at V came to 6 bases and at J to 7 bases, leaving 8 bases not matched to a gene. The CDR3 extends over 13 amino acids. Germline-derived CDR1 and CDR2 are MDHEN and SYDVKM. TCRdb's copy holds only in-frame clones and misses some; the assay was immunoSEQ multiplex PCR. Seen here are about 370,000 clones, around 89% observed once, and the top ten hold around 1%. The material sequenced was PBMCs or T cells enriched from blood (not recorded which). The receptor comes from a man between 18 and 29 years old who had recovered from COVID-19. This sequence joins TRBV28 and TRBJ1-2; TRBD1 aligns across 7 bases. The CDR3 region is CASSYKNRGGYTF. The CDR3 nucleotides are TGTGCCAGCAGCTACAAAAACAGGGGTGGCTACACCTTC.